Included here is one TCR beta chain sequence, with context. The source of the sample is a study of T cell changes during pregnancy in multiple sclerosis. Clones were sequenced by immunoSEQ multiplex PCR, and TCRdb holds only the in-frame ones, with some missing. In the table there are tens of thousands of clones, about 92% of which are singletons. Losses at the gene ends were 7 bases for V and 1 base for J; bases not matched to a gene: 9. The germline V gene has CDR1 ENHRY and CDR2 SYGVKD. This CDR3 has 15 amino acids. Sequences were derived from peripheral blood, sampled after pregnancy. This receptor was taken from a female donor with multiple sclerosis, enrolled in a pregnancy study. The chain employs TRBV10-3 and TRBJ2-5, with 7 bases fitting TRBD1. CDR3 residues: CAINRGLGSQETQYF. In nucleotides, the CDR3 is TGTGCCATCAATAGGGGGCTCGGTTCCCAAGAGACCCAGTACTTC.